In this sample, the clone carrying this T cell receptor (beta chain) turned up a few times. Antigen specificity is unknown. This may arise from a read error, as a much more abundant clone is one base away. A constant-region primer served to make TCR beta cDNA from roughly 540 ng total RNA. Libraries covering TCR beta were generated through three nested multiplex PCR rounds (using a slightly modified ARM-PCR). Investigators reported that the first two PCR rounds, at about 11 cycles each, used TRBV1-TRBV30 forward primers with a C-beta reverse primer. TCRdb used MiXCR to reprocess the multiplex PCR reads, holding one entry per CDR3 protein. There are roughly 25,000 distinct CDR3 sequences in the sample; 75% to 80% occur only once, and 25% to 35% lies in the top ten. This sample was taken from a study of tumor-infiltrating lymphocytes in primary liver carcinoma. Points from the study as a whole: For tumor-adjacent and tumor-blood pairs, overlap was less than that seen for tumor region pairs.

The CDR3 consists of 15 residues. Germline CDR1 reads MDHEN; CDR2 reads SYDVKM. The study co-extracted DNA and RNA from around 20-30 mg of unsorted bulk tissue. This TCR was recovered from a woman under 40 with primary liver carcinoma and hepatitis B virus infection. The chain has TRBV28 and TRBJ2-7, with 11 bases that match TRBD2. The sequencing input was liver tumor tissue from sampling region 5. The subset here: tumor region T5, tumor centre. The CDR3 bases are TGTGCCAGCAGTCTTAGCGGGAGGGTTACCTACGGGCAGTACTTC. As protein: CASSLSGRVTYGQYF.